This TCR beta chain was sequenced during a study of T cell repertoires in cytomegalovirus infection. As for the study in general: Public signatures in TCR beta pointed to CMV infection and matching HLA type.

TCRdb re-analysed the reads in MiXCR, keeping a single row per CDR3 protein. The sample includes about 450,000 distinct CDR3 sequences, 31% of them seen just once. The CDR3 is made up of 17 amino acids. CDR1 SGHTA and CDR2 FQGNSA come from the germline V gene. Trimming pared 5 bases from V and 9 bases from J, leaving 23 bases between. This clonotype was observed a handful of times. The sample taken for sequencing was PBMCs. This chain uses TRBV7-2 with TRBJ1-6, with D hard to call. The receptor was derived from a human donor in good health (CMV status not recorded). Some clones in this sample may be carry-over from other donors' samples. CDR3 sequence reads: CASSAWPRAPGISPLHF. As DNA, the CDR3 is TGTGCCAGCAGCGCATGGCCGAGGGCCCCCGGGATTTCACCCCTCCACTTT.